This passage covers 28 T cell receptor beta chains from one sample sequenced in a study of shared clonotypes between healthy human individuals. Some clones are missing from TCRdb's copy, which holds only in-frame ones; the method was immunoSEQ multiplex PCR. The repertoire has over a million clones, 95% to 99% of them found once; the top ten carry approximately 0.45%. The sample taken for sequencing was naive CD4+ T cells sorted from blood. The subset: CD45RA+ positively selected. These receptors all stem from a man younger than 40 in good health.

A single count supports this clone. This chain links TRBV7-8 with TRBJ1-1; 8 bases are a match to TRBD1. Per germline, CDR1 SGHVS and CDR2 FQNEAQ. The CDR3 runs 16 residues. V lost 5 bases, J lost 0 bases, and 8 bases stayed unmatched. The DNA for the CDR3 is TGTGCCAGCAGCACGGACAGGGTTCCCATGAACACTGAAGCTTTCTTT. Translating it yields CASSTDRVPMNTEAFF.

CDR3 residues: CASSAGQGAYNEQFF. In DNA, the CDR3 is TGCGCCAGCAGCGCGGGACAGGGGGCTTACAATGAGCAGTTCTTC. The V and J genes are TRBV5-1 and TRBJ2-1; 12 bases fit TRBD1. The CDR3 sequence is 15 residues long. V dropped 4 bases and J dropped 4; count of bases not matched to a gene: 3. Germline CDR1 reads SGHRS; CDR2 reads YFSETQ. Looking up the rest from reference TRBV5-1 and TRBJ2-1 gives the full variable domain: KAGVTQTPRYLIKTRGQQVTLSCSPISGHRSVSWYQQTPGQGLQFLFEYFSETQRNKGNFPGRFSGRQFSNSRSEMNVSTLELGDSALYLCASSAGQGAYNEQFFGPGTRLTVL.

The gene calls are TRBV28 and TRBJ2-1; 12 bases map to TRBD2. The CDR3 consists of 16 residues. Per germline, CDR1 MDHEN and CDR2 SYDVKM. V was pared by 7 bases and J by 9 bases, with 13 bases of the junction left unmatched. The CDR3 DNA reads TGTGCCAGCAAAGCTAGCGGGAGGGGGGGAGGAGGTGAGCAGTTCTTC. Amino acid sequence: CASKASGRGGGGEQFF.

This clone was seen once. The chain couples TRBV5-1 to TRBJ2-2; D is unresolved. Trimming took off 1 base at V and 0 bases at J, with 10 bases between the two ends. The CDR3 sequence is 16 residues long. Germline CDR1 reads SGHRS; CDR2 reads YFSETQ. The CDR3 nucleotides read TGCGCCAGCAGCTTGCTCGCCTCCGCGAACACCGGGGAGCTGTTTTTT. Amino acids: CASSLLASANTGELFF.

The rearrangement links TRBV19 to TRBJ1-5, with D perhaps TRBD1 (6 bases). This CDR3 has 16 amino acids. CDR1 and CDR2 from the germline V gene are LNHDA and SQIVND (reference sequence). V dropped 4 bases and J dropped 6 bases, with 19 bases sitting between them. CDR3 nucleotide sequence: TGTGCCAGTAGTAGTCCCCCAGGGGTTATAGGTCAGCCCCAGCATTTT. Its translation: CASSSPPGVIGQPQHF.

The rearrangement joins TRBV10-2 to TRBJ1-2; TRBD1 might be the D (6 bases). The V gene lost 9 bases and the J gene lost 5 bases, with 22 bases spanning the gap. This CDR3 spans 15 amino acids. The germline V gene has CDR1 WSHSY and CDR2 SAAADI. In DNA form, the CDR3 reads TGCGCCAGTACGACAGGAACCGGCTTATATTATGGCTACACCTTC. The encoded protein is CASTTGTGLYYGYTF.

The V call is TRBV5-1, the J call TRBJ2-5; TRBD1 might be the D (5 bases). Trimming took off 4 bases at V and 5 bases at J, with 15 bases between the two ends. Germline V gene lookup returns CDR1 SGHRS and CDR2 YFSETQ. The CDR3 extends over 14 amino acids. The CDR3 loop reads CASSPPTGLETQYF. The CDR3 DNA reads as TGCGCCAGCAGCCCCCCTACAGGATTGGAGACCCAGTACTTC.

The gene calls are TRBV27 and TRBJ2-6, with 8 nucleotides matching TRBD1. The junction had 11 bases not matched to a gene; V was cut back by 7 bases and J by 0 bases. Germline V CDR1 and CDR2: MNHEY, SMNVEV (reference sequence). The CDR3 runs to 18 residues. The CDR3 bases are TGTGCCAGCACCAAATCGACAGGACAGGGCTCTGGGGCCAACGTCCTGACTTTC. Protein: CASTKSTGQGSGANVLTF.

CDR3 coding DNA: TGTGCCAGCAGCCGCCAGGGCGAGCAGTACTTC. It encodes CASSRQGEQYF. V and J are TRBV7-2 and TRBJ2-5; a weak D match, TRBD1 (5 bases). The better agreement between TRBJ2-7 and the DNA end casts doubt on the J call. The CDR3 runs to 11 residues. Germline lookup yields CDR1 SGHTA and CDR2 FQGNSA.

The CDR3 here is CASSQSTAGGYEQYF. CDR3 coding DNA: TGTGCCAGCAGCCAATCTACGGCGGGAGGGTATGAGCAGTACTTC. The chain joins TRBV4-2 to TRBJ2-7; 9 bases agree with TRBD2. The CDR3 consists of 15 residues. The germline CDR1 and CDR2 sequences are LGHNA and YNFKEQ. Trimming took 2 bases from V and 7 from J; bases not matched to a gene: 9.

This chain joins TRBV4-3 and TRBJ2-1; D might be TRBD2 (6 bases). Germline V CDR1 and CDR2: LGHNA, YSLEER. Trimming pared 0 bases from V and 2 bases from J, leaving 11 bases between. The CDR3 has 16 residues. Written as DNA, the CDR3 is TGCGCCAGCAGCCAAGAATTGAGCGGGCCCTACAATGAGCAGTTCTTC. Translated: CASSQELSGPYNEQFF.

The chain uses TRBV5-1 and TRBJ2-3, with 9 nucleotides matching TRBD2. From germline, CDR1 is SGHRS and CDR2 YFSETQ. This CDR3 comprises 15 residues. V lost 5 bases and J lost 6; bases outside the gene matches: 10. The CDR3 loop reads CASSSSVSGSDTQYF. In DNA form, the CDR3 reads TGCGCCAGCAGTTCCTCGGTTAGCGGGAGCGATACGCAGTATTTT.

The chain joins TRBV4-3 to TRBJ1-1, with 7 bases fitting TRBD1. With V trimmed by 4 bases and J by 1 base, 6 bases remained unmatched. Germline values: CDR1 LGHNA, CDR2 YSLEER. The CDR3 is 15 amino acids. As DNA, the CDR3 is TGCGCCAGCAGCCGAAAGGGGACAGCGAACACTGAAGCTTTCTTT. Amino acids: CASSRKGTANTEAFF.

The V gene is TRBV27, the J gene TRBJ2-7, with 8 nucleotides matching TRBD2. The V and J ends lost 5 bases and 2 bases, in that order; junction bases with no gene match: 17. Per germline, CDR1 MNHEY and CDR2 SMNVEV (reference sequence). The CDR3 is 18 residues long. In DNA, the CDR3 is TGTGCCAGCAGTGAGGCCGGGGGGGCGAGCGGGAGAACCTACGAGCAGTACTTC. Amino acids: CASSEAGGASGRTYEQYF.

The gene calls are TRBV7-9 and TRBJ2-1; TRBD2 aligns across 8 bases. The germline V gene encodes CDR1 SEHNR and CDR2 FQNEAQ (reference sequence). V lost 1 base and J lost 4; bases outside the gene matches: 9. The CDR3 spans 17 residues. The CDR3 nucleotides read TGTGCCAGCAGCTTAGGCAGGGCGGGAGGTGGGTACAATGAGCAGTTCTTC. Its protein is CASSLGRAGGGYNEQFF.

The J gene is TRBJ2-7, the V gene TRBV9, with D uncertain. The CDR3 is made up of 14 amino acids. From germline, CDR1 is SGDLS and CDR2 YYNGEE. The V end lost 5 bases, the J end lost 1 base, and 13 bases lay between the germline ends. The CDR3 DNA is TGTGCCAGCAGTCCCACGGGCAGGTCCTACGAGCAGTACTTC. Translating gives CASSPTGRSYEQYF.

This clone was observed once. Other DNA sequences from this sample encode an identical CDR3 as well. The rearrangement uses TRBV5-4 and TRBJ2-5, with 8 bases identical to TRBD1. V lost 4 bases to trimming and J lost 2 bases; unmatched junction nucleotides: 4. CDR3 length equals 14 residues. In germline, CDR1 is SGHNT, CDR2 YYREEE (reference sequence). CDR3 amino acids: CASSLGQGQETQYF. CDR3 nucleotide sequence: TGTGCCAGCAGCCTTGGACAGGGTCAAGAGACCCAGTACTTC.

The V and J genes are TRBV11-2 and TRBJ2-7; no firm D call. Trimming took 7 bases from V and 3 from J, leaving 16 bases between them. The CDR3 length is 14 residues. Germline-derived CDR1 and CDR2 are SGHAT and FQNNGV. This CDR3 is CASTTLVGNYEQYF. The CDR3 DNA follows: TGTGCCAGCACTACCTTGGTGGGGAACTACGAGCAGTACTTC.

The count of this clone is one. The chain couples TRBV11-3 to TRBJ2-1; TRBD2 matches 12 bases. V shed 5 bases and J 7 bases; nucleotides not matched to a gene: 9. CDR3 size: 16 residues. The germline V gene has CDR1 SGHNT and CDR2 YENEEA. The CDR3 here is CASSLRLAGVVNEQFF. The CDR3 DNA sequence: TGTGCCAGCAGCCTCAGACTAGCGGGAGTCGTTAATGAGCAGTTCTTC.

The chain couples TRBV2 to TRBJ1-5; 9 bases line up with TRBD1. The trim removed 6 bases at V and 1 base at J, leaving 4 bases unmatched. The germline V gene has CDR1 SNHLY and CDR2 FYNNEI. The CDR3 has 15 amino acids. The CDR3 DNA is TGTGCCAGCAGGGGGGACAGGGTAAGCAATCAGCCCCAGCATTTT. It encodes CASRGDRVSNQPQHF.

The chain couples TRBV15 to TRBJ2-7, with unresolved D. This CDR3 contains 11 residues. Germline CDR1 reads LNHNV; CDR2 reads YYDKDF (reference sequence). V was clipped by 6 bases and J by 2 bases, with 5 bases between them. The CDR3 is CATSSAYEQYF. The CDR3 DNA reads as TGTGCCACCAGTTCCGCCTACGAGCAGTACTTC.

CDR3 sequence reads: CASSLARAGGKYNEQFF. CDR3 coding DNA: TGTGCCAGCAGCTTAGCTCGAGCGGGAGGGAAATACAATGAGCAGTTCTTC. The chain couples TRBV7-8 to TRBJ2-1; TRBD2 matches at 10 bases. CDR3 size: 17 residues. The V gene end was trimmed by 0 bases and the J gene end by 4 bases; junction bases not matched to a gene: 6. CDR1 and CDR2 (germline): SGHVS, FQNEAQ.

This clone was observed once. CDR3 bases: TGTGCCAGCAGTTACGGGGGGCCCGAGACCCAGTACTTC. Amino acid sequence: CASSYGGPETQYF. The rearrangement joins TRBV6-5 to TRBJ2-5; either TRBD1 or TRBD2 may supply D (6 bases each). Germline CDR1 is MNHEY and CDR2 is SVGAGI. This CDR3 has 13 residues. Trimming cost V 2 bases and J 5 bases, with 9 bases left between them.

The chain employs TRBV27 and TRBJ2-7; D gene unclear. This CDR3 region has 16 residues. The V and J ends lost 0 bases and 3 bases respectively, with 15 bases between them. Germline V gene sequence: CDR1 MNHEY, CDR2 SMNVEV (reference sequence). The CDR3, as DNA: TGTGCCAGCAGTTTATCGAAGCTCGCCCCCGGCTACGAGCAGTACTTC. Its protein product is CASSLSKLAPGYEQYF.

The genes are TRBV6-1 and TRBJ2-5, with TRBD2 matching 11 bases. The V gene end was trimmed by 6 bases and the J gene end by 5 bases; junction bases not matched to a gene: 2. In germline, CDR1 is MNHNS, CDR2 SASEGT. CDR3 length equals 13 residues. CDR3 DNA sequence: TGTGCCAGCAGACTAGCGGGAGATGAGACCCAGTACTTC. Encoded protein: CASRLAGDETQYF.

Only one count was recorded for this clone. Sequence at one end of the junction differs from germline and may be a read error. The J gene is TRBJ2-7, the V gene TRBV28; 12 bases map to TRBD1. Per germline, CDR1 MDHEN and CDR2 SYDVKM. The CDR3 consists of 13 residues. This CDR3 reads CASSSGTGGLSDF. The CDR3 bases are TGTGCCAGCAGTTCTGGGACAGGGGGCTTGAGTGACTTC. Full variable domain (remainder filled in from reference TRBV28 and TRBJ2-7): DVKVTQSSRYLVKRTGEKVFLECVQDMDHENMFWYRQDPGLGLRLIYFSYDVKMKEKGDIPEGYSVSREKKERFSLILESASTNQTSMYLCASSSGTGGLSDFGPGTRLTVT.

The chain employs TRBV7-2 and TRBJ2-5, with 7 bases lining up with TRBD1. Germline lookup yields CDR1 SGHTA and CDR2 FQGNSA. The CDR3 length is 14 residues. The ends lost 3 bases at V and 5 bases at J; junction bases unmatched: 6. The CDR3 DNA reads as TGTGCCAGCAGCTTGGACAGGCCCATTGAGACCCAGTACTTC. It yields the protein CASSLDRPIETQYF.

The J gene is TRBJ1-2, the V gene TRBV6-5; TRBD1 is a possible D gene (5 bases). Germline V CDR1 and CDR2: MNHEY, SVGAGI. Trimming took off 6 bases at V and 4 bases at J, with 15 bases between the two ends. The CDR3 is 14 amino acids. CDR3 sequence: CASRGLGQAYGYTF. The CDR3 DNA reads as TGTGCCAGCAGGGGCCTAGGACAAGCCTATGGCTACACCTTC.